The text below deals with one T cell receptor (beta chain). MiXCR, run by TCRdb on the RT-PCR reads, gives a single entry per CDR3 protein. The profile shows approximately 720,000 distinct CDR3 sequences, over 12% of them singletons. CDR3 length: 15 amino acids. V was cut by 3 bases and J by 0 bases, with 12 bases left in between. The germline gives CDR1 DFQATT, CDR2 SNEGSKA (reference sequence). The sequencing sample was made of memory CD4+ T cells from blood. The sequence was collected from a female donor in good health, serving as a healthy control. This chain connects TRBV20-1 to TRBJ2-1; possibly TRBD1 or TRBD2 for D (5 bases each). The CDR3: CSARKAGSSYNEQFF. The CDR3 DNA is TGCAGTGCTAGGAAGGCAGGGAGCTCCTACAATGAGCAGTTCTTC.